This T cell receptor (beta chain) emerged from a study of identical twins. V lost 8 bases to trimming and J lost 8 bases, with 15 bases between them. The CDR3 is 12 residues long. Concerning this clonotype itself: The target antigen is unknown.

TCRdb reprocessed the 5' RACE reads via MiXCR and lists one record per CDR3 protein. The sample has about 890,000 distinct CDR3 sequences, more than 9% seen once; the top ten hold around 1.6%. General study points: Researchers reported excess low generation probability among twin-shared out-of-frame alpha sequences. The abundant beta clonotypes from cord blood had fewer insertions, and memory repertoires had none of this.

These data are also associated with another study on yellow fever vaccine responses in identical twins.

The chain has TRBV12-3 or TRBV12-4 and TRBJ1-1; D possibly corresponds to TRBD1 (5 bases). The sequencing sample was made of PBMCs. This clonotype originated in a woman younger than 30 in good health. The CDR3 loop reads CASGKGVEEAFF. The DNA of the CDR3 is TGTGCCAGCGGCAAAGGGGTAGAAGAAGCTTTCTTT.